These 20 T cell receptor beta chains were all obtained from the same sample, sequenced in a study of T cell changes during pregnancy in multiple sclerosis. Here immunoSEQ multiplex PCR was the method, and the copy in TCRdb shows in-frame clones only, minus some. The sample has 20,000 to 25,000 clones, around 93% seen once. The sequences come from CD4+ T cells from peripheral blood mononuclear cells, collected in the third trimester of pregnancy. The receptors derive from a female donor with multiple sclerosis, enrolled in a pregnancy study.

The CDR3 sequence is CASSLGQGLGTEAFF. The CDR3 DNA reads TGTGCCAGCAGCTTAGGACAGGGTTTGGGCACTGAAGCTTTCTTT. The chain links TRBV7-2 to TRBJ1-1; the match to TRBD1 covers 7 bases. This CDR3 has 15 amino acids. Germline V gene sequence: CDR1 SGHTA, CDR2 FQGNSA. V dropped 1 base and J dropped 4; count of bases not matched to a gene: 6.

This clone showed up just once. CDR3 in DNA: TGTGCCAGCTCAGAATACCTGAGCGGGGGGGCAAGCGAGCAGTACTTC. As protein: CASSEYLSGGASEQYF. This sequence joins TRBV18 and TRBJ2-7, with 10 bases fitting TRBD2. The CDR3 is 16 residues long. V shed 5 bases, J shed 6 bases, and the junction held 13 bases outside the gene matches. The germline CDR1 and CDR2 sequences are KGHSH and LQKENI. The whole variable domain, filled in from reference TRBV18 and TRBJ2-7, reads NAGVMQNPRHLVRRRGQEARLRCSPMKGHSHVYWYRQLPEEGLKFMVYLQKENIIDESGMPKERFSAEFPKEGPSILRIQQVVRGDSAAYFCASSEYLSGGASEQYFGPGTRLTVT.

The chain joins TRBV7-8 to TRBJ1-1; no clear D. The CDR3 has 14 residues. Trimming shortened V by 3 bases and J by 1 base, and 9 bases separated the two germline ends. CDR1 and CDR2 (germline): SGHVS, FQNEAQ. The CDR3 here is CASSLSQANTEAFF. DNA for the CDR3: TGTGCCAGCAGCTTGTCCCAGGCGAACACTGAAGCTTTCTTT.

J is TRBJ1-2 and V is TRBV7-9; maybe TRBD1 (5 bases). This CDR3 is 15 amino acids long. Germline values: CDR1 SEHNR, CDR2 FQNEAQ (reference sequence). Deletions cut 1 base from V and 3 bases from J, with 12 bases between. As DNA, the CDR3 is TGTGCCAGCAGCTTAGAGGCAGGGTTCGACTATGGCTACACCTTC. Translated: CASSLEAGFDYGYTF.

Only one count was recorded for this clone. The chain uses TRBV5-1 and TRBJ1-4; TRBD1 matches at 8 bases. The CDR3 extends over 14 amino acids. CDR1 and CDR2 from the germline V gene are SGHRS and YFSETQ. Trimming removed 2 bases from V and 6 bases from J; junction bases left unmatched: 3. CDR3 protein: CASSFGQGDEKLFF. CDR3 DNA sequence: TGCGCCAGCAGCTTCGGACAGGGCGATGAAAAACTGTTTTTT.

The rearrangement uses TRBV7-8 and TRBJ1-4; D not certain. The CDR3 length is 15 residues. V lost 5 bases, J lost 0 bases, and 10 bases lay in between. Germline loops: CDR1 SGHVS, CDR2 FQNEAQ. The CDR3 sequence: CASSLNPTTNEKLFF. The CDR3 nucleotides are TGTGCCAGCAGCCTAAACCCCACAACTAATGAAAAACTGTTTTTT.

In nucleotides, the CDR3 is TGTGCCAGCAACGACCCGGGACAGGGGTTAGGCTACACCTTC. It specifies CASNDPGQGLGYTF. The chain couples TRBV2 to TRBJ1-2, with 10 bases matching TRBD1. Germline V gene lookup returns CDR1 SNHLY and CDR2 FYNNEI. The CDR3 is 14 residues long. Germline trimming cut 7 bases from V and 8 bases from J; bases unmatched to any gene: 10.

The chain employs TRBV27 and TRBJ2-5; D is possibly TRBD2 (6 bases). CDR1 and CDR2 from the germline V gene are MNHEY and SMNVEV (reference sequence). CDR3 length equals 14 residues. With 7 bases removed from V and 5 bases from J, the gap between germline ends came to 17 bases. CDR3 sequence (DNA): TGTGCCAGCACGCCCGGTGCGGGATTTGAGACCCAGTACTTC. This sequence encodes CASTPGAGFETQYF.

This chain joins TRBV4-3 and TRBJ1-1; perhaps TRBD1 as D (5 bases). CDR1 LGHNA and CDR2 YSLEER come from the germline V gene. Trimming took 4 bases from V and 0 from J, leaving 12 bases between them. This CDR3 has 15 residues. CDR3 sequence: CASSLSHRMNTEAFF. DNA for the CDR3: TGCGCCAGCAGCCTTAGTCACAGGATGAACACTGAAGCTTTCTTT.

The V gene is TRBV5-1, the J gene TRBJ2-1; TRBD2 might be the D (7 bases). This CDR3 is 14 amino acids long. Germline V gene sequence: CDR1 SGHRS, CDR2 YFSETQ. The V gene lost 4 bases and the J gene lost 5 bases, with 13 bases spanning the gap. CDR3 in amino acids: CASSHLGGDNEQFF. The CDR3 DNA sequence: TGCGCCAGCAGCCATTTAGGGGGGGACAATGAGCAGTTCTTC.

This clone was recorded a few times. V usage is TRBV30 and J usage is TRBJ1-2, with D tentatively TRBD1 (6 bases). In germline, CDR1 is GTSNPN, CDR2 SVGIG (reference sequence). CDR3 length: 11 residues. Trimming removed 4 bases at V and 3 bases at J, with 6 bases between. The CDR3 loop reads CAWNRDYGYTF. The CDR3 nucleotides read TGTGCCTGGAACAGGGACTATGGCTACACCTTC.

The V and J genes are TRBV9 and TRBJ2-3, with 8 bases fitting TRBD2. This CDR3 has 20 residues. Trimming took 0 bases from V and 0 from J; bases not matched to a gene: 15. The germline CDR1 and CDR2 sequences are SGDLS and YYNGEE. CDR3 sequence reads: CASSVEFRGRGALSTDTQYF. In DNA form, the CDR3 reads TGTGCCAGCAGCGTAGAGTTCCGGGGGCGGGGGGCGCTTAGCACAGATACGCAGTATTTT.

The rearrangement uses TRBV2 and TRBJ2-3; D might be TRBD2 (7 bases). Germline CDR1 is SNHLY and CDR2 is FYNNEI. The CDR3 runs 16 residues. The germline V and J ends were trimmed by 2 bases and 0 bases, with 12 bases remaining between them. The CDR3, as DNA: TGTGCCAGCAGTGAATGGGGGGGGGCTAGCACAGATACGCAGTATTTT. Its translation is CASSEWGGASTDTQYF.

This clone was recorded only once. The V call is TRBV6-5, the J call TRBJ2-1, with TRBD2 matching over 8 bases. Germline V gives CDR1 MNHEY, CDR2 SVGAGI. The length of the CDR3 is 15 residues. V was clipped by 5 bases and J by 9 bases; unmatched bases: 12. The CDR3 nucleotides are TGTGCCAGCAGTCCTACGTCGGGGGCGGGGGGTGAGCAGTTCTTC. This sequence encodes CASSPTSGAGGEQFF.

This chain links TRBV5-1 with TRBJ1-6; 7 nucleotides align to TRBD1. CDR1 is SGHRS and CDR2 is YFSETQ in the germline V gene. The V segment lost 0 bases and the J segment 10 bases; nucleotides outside the gene matches: 10. The length of the CDR3 is 16 residues. This CDR3 reads CASSLGGTASGSPLHF. The DNA for the CDR3 is TGCGCCAGCAGCTTGGGCGGGACAGCCAGCGGGTCACCCCTCCACTTT. Based on the CDR3 plus reference TRBV5-1 and TRBJ1-6, the full variable domain is KAGVTQTPRYLIKTRGQQVTLSCSPISGHRSVSWYQQTPGQGLQFLFEYFSETQRNKGNFPGRFSGRQFSNSRSEMNVSTLELGDSALYLCASSLGGTASGSPLHFGNGTRLTVT.

V and J are TRBV14 and TRBJ2-7, with D tentatively TRBD2 (5 bases). The length of the CDR3 is 17 residues. V lost 2 bases, J lost 0 bases, and 17 bases lay in between. CDR1 is SGHDN and CDR2 is FVKESK in the germline V gene. In nucleotides, the CDR3 is TGTGCCAGCAGCCAACGATTGGGGAGCCTGAGCTCCTACGAGCAGTACTTC. Translating it yields CASSQRLGSLSSYEQYF.

The V call is TRBV9, the J call TRBJ1-2; a weak D match, TRBD1 (5 bases). In germline, CDR1 is SGDLS, CDR2 YYNGEE. The germline V and J ends were trimmed by 4 bases and 0 bases, with 16 bases remaining between them. CDR3 size: 16 residues. CDR3 sequence reads: CASSPGGEGANYGYTF. As DNA, the CDR3 is TGTGCCAGCAGCCCCGGAGGGGAGGGTGCTAACTATGGCTACACCTTC.

J is TRBJ2-7 and V is TRBV4-3, with D tentatively TRBD2 (6 bases). The V end was cut by 4 bases, the J end by 12 bases, with 16 bases between. The CDR3 sequence is 12 residues long. CDR1 LGHNA and CDR2 YSLEER come from the germline V gene. The CDR3 DNA sequence: TGCGCCAGCAGCCGTCCTCGGGGGAAGCTGTACTTC. Its protein is CASSRPRGKLYF.

This rearrangement joins TRBV9 to TRBJ1-5; a weak D match, TRBD1 (5 bases). The germline V gene encodes CDR1 SGDLS and CDR2 YYNGEE. The CDR3 extends over 15 amino acids. V shed 2 bases and J shed 7 bases, with 16 bases lying between them. The CDR3 here is CASSVSGLEFQPQHF. In nucleotides, the CDR3 is TGTGCCAGCAGCGTTTCGGGACTTGAGTTCCAGCCCCAGCATTTT.

V is TRBV29-1 and J is TRBJ1-1; maybe TRBD1 (5 bases). The ends were cut back, 3 bases at V and 2 bases at J, with 10 bases in the middle. The CDR3 covers 13 residues. CDR1 SQVTM and CDR2 ANQGSEA come from the germline V gene. The CDR3 loop is CSVDRGINTEAFF. The CDR3 DNA sequence: TGCAGCGTTGACCGGGGGATCAACACTGAAGCTTTCTTT.